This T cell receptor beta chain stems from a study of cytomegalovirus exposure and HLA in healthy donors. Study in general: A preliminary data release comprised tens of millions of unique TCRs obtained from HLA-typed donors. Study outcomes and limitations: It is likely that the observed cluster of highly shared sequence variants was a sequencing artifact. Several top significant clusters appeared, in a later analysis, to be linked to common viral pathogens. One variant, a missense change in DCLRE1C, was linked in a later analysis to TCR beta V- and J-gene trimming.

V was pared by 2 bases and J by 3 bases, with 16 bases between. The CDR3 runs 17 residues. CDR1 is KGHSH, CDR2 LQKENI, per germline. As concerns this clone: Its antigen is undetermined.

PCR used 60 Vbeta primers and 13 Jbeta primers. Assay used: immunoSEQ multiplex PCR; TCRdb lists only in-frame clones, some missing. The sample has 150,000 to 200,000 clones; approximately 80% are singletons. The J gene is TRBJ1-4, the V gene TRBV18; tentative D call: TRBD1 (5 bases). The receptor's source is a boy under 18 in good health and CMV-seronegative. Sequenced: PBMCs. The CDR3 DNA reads TGTGCCAGCTCACCATTGATCCCGGGGGAGTCTAATGAAAAACTGTTTTTT. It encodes CASSPLIPGESNEKLFF.